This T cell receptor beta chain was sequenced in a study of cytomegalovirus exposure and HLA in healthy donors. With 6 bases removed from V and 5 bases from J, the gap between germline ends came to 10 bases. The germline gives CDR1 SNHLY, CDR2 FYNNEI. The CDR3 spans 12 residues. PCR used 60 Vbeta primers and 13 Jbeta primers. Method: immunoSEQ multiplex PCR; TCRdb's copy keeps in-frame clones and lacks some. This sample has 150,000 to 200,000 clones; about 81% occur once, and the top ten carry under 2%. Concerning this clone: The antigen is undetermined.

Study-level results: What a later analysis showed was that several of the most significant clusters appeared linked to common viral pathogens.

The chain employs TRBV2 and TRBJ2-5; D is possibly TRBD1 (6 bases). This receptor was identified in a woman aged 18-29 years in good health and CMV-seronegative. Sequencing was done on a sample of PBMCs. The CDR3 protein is CASSRGSETQYF. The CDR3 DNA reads TGTGCCAGCAGCAGGGGTTCGGAGACCCAGTACTTC.